A single sample gave rise to the 15 T cell receptor beta chains below, sequenced in a study of T cell responses to AZD1222 COVID-19 vaccine. Only in-frame clones appear in the TCRdb table, and some are missing; sequencing was by immunoSEQ multiplex PCR. This table holds about 79,000 clones, more than 75% found once. The sample consisted of peripheral blood, taken on day 0 of AZD1222 vaccination. These receptor sequences come from an adult in good health.

The gene calls are TRBV27 and TRBJ1-6; 10 positions agree with TRBD1. Germline assignment: CDR1 MNHEY and CDR2 SMNVEV (reference sequence). The CDR3 consists of 17 residues. V lost 5 bases, J lost 7 bases, and 11 bases stayed unmatched. Here the CDR3 DNA reads TGTGCCAGCAGTAAACGACAGGGGGCTTTTACAAATTCACCCCTCCACTTT. Residues: CASSKRQGAFTNSPLHF.

V usage is TRBV2 and J usage is TRBJ1-2; possibly TRBD1 for D (6 bases). V was pared by 3 bases and J by 5 bases, with 31 bases between. Germline V lookup: CDR1 SNHLY, CDR2 FYNNEI. The CDR3 length is 20 residues. This chain's CDR3 is CASSDGGPVPSRGLLYGYTF. The CDR3 DNA follows: TGTGCCAGCAGTGATGGGGGTCCCGTTCCCAGCCGGGGGCTCCTGTATGGCTACACCTTC.

This chain's CDR3 is CASSVTSGSSYNEQFF. The CDR3 DNA sequence: TGTGCCAGCAGCGTGACTAGCGGGAGCTCCTACAATGAGCAGTTCTTC. V gene TRBV11-1 combines with J gene TRBJ2-1; 12 bases map to TRBD2. The CDR3 consists of 16 residues. Per germline, CDR1 SGHAT and CDR2 FQDESV (reference sequence). Losses at the gene ends were 5 bases for V and 0 bases for J; bases not matched to a gene: 2.

This chain joins TRBV5-1 and TRBJ2-3; 10 positions match TRBD2. Germline lookup yields CDR1 SGHRS and CDR2 YFSETQ. The trim removed 0 bases at V and 0 bases at J, leaving 4 bases unmatched. CDR3 length: 17 residues. CDR3 loop: CASSLGSSGSSTDTQYF. The CDR3 DNA is TGCGCCAGCAGCTTGGGTTCTAGCGGGAGTAGCACAGATACGCAGTATTTT.

The CDR3 bases are TGTGCCAGCAGTCCCCATCAGTACAATGAGCAGTTCTTC. This gives the protein CASSPHQYNEQFF. V gene TRBV12-3 or TRBV12-4 combines with J gene TRBJ2-1; D gene ambiguous. V lost 5 bases and J lost 4, with 9 bases in between. This CDR3 has 13 residues.

The V gene is TRBV10-3, the J gene TRBJ1-4; D remains unclear. Germline CDR1 is ENHRY and CDR2 is SYGVKD. CDR3 length: 12 residues. The V and J ends lost 6 bases and 8 bases respectively, with 10 bases between them. The CDR3 DNA follows: TGTGCCATCAGCAGGCAAAAGGAAAAACTGTTTTTT. This encodes CAISRQKEKLFF.

The gene calls are TRBV19 and TRBJ2-7; weak D call: TRBD1 (6 bases). This CDR3 has 14 residues. Per germline, CDR1 LNHDA and CDR2 SQIVND (reference sequence). Trimming removed 6 bases at V and 4 bases at J, with 16 bases between. CDR3 region: CASRADRSEYEQYF. CDR3 bases: TGTGCCAGTAGAGCAGACAGGAGTGAGTACGAGCAGTACTTC.

The chain links TRBV14 to TRBJ2-3, with 9 bases fitting TRBD1. In germline, CDR1 is SGHDN, CDR2 FVKESK. Trimming at V came to 0 bases and at J to 3 bases, leaving 4 bases not matched to a gene. The CDR3 totals 16 residues. The CDR3 nucleotides are TGTGCCAGCAGCCAAGATTGGACAGGGGAAACAGATACGCAGTATTTT. Translating it yields CASSQDWTGETDTQYF.

The gene calls are TRBV20-1 and TRBJ2-3; 9 bases are shared with TRBD1. The germline gives CDR1 DFQATT, CDR2 SNEGSKA (reference sequence). The CDR3 runs 21 residues. V lost 3 bases to trimming and J lost 2 bases; unmatched junction nucleotides: 24. CDR3 DNA: TGCAGTGCTAGTGAGTTCAGACGGGGACAGGGAGGGCCGATCAACACAGATACGCAGTATTTT. This encodes CSASEFRRGQGGPINTDTQYF.

The gene calls are TRBV7-2 and TRBJ1-1; 9 positions match TRBD1. CDR3 size: 15 residues. Germline CDR1 reads SGHTA; CDR2 reads FQGNSA. V trimming: 5 bases; J trimming: 4 bases; junction bases outside the gene matches: 8. The CDR3 region is CASSARTGVGTEAFF. The DNA for the CDR3 is TGTGCCAGCAGCGCCAGGACAGGGGTCGGCACTGAAGCTTTCTTT.

The chain has TRBV7-6 and TRBJ2-2; possible D gene TRBD2, 5 bases. There are 15 residues in the CDR3. V lost 0 bases and J lost 3, with 8 bases in between. Germline V gene data show CDR1 as SGHVS and CDR2 as FNYEAQ. CDR3 sequence (DNA): TGTGCCAGCAGCTTAGCTAGCGACCACACCGGGGAGCTGTTTTTT. Translating it yields CASSLASDHTGELFF. Full variable domain (missing parts from reference TRBV7-6 and TRBJ2-2): GAGVSQSPRYKVTKRGQDVALRCDPISGHVSLYWYRQALGQGPEFLTYFNYEAQQDKSGLPNDRFSAERPEGSISTLTIQRTEQRDSAMYRCASSLASDHTGELFFGEGSRLTVL.

V and J are TRBV5-5 and TRBJ1-1; a weak D match, TRBD1 (6 bases). CDR1 SGHKS and CDR2 YYEKEE come from the germline V gene (reference sequence). Trimming cost V 2 bases and J 5 bases, with 13 bases left between them. The CDR3 extends over 14 amino acids. CDR3 protein: CASSFEGEETEAFF. In DNA, the CDR3 is TGTGCCAGCAGCTTTGAGGGGGAGGAGACTGAAGCTTTCTTT.

The J gene is TRBJ2-7, the V gene TRBV5-1; a possible D gene is TRBD1 (5 bases). The CDR3 totals 14 residues. Trimming shortened V by 0 bases and J by 6 bases, and 13 bases separated the two germline ends. In germline, CDR1 is SGHRS, CDR2 YFSETQ. This CDR3 reads CASSLEAGQGEQYF. DNA of the CDR3: TGCGCCAGCAGCTTGGAGGCAGGGCAGGGCGAGCAGTACTTC.

This chain connects TRBV7-9 to TRBJ2-1, with D unresolved. V shed 4 bases and J shed 7 bases, with 11 bases lying between them. The CDR3 is 13 amino acids. The germline CDR1 and CDR2 sequences are SEHNR and FQNEAQ (reference sequence). This CDR3 reads CASSSPVRNEQFF. In DNA form, the CDR3 reads TGTGCCAGCAGCTCCCCGGTACGTAATGAGCAGTTCTTC.

This rearrangement joins TRBV6-5 to TRBJ1-6, with TRBD1 matching over 11 bases. V trimming: 5 bases; J trimming: 9 bases; junction bases outside the gene matches: 3. This CDR3 has 14 residues. Looked up from germline, CDR1 is MNHEY and CDR2 is SVGAGI. Here the CDR3 reads CASSPGTGGSPLHF. The CDR3 region has the DNA TGTGCCAGCAGTCCCGGGACAGGGGGTTCACCCCTCCACTTT.